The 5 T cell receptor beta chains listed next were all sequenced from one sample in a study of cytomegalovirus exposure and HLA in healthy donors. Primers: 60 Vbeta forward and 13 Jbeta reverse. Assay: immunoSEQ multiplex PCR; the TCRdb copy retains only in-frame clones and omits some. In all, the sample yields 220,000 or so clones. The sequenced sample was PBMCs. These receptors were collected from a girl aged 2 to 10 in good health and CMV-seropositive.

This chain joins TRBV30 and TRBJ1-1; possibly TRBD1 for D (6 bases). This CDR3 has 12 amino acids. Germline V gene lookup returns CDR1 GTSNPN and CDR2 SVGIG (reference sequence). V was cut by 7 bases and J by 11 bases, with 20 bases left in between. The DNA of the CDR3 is TGTGCCTACGTGCAGGGGAGGGTTGTGGCTTTCTTT. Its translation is CAYVQGRVVAFF.

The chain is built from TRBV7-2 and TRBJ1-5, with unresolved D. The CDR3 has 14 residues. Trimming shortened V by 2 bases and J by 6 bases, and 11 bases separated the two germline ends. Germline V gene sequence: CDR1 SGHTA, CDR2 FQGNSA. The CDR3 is CASSLTAVSQPQHF. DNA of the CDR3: TGTGCCAGCAGCTTAACCGCGGTCAGTCAGCCCCAGCATTTT.

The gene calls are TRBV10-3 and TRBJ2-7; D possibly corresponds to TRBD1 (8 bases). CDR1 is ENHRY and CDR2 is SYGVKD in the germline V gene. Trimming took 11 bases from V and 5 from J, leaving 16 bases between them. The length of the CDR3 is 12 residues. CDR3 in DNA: TGTGCCGCCACAGGGGGAGGGGACGAGCAGTACTTC. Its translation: CAATGGGDEQYF.

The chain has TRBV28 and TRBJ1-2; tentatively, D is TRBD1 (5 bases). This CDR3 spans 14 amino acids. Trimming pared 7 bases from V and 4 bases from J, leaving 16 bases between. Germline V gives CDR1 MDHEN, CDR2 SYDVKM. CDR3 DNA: TGTGCCAGCACCATGATGACAGACCTCTATGGCTACACCTTC. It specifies CASTMMTDLYGYTF.

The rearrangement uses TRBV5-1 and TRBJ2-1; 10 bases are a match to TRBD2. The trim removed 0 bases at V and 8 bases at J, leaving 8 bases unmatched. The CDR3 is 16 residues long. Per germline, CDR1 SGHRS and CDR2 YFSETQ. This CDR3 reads CASSLGGASGSDEQFF. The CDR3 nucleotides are TGCGCCAGCAGCTTGGGCGGGGCTAGCGGGAGCGATGAGCAGTTCTTC.